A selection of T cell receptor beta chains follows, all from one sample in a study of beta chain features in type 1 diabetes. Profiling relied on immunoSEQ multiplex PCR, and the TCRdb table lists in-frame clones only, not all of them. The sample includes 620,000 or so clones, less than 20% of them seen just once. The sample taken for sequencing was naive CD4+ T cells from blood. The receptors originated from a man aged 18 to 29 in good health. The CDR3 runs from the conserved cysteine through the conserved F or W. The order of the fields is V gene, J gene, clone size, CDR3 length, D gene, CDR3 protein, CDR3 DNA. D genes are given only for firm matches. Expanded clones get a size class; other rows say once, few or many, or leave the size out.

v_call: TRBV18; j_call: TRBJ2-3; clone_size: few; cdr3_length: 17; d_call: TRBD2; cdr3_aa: CASSQSTSGRSTDTQYF; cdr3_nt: TGTGCCAGCTCACAATCGACTAGCGGACGGAGCACAGATACGCAGTATTTT
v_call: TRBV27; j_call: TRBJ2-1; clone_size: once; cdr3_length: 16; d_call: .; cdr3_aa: CASERGLEGGYNEQFF; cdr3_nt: TGTGCCAGCGAGCGGGGCCTAGAGGGGGGCTACAATGAGCAGTTCTTC
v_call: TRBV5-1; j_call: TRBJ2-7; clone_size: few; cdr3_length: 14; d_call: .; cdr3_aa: CASSPGLAVGEQYF; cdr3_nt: TGCGCCAGCAGCCCGGGACTCGCTGTGGGGGAGCAGTACTTC
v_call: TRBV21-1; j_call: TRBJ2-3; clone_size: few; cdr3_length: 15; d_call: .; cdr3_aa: CASSKVNRGTDTQYF; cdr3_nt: TGTGCCAGCAGCAAAGTTAACAGGGGTACAGATACGCAGTATTTT
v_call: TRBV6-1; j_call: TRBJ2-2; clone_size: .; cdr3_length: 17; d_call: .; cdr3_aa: CASSDQGPLGYTGELFF; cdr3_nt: TGTGCCAGCAGTGACCAGGGGCCGCTAGGCTACACCGGGGAGCTGTTTTTT
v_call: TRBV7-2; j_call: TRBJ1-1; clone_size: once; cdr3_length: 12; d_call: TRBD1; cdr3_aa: CASSSGTGKAFF; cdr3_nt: TGTGCCAGCAGCTCCGGGACAGGGAAGGCTTTCTTT
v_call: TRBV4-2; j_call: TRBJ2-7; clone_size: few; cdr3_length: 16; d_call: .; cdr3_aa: CASSQAYGSSSYEQYF; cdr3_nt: TGTGCCAGCAGCCAAGCGTATGGGTCGAGCTCCTACGAGCAGTACTTC
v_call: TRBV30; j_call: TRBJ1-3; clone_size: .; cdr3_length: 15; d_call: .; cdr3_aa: CAWKIMGSSGNTIYF; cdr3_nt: TGTGCCTGGAAGATCATGGGAAGCTCTGGAAACACCATATATTTT
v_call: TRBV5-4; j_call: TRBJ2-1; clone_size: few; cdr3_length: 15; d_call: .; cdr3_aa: CASSLTIKVDNEQFF; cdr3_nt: TGTGCCAGCAGCTTGACGATTAAGGTGGACAATGAGCAGTTCTTC
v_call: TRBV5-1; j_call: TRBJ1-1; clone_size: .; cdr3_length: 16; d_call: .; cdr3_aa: CASSLTGAGSFTEAFF; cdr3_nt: TGCGCCAGCAGCTTGACGGGGGCTGGCTCCTTCACTGAAGCTTTCTTT
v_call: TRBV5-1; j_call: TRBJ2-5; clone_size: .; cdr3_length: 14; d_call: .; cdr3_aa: CASSLEGGGETQYF; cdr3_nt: TGCGCCAGCAGCTTGGAGGGCGGCGGCGAGACCCAGTACTTC
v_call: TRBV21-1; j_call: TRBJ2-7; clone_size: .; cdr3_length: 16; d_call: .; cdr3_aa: CASSKPKRGRTYEQYF; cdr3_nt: TGTGCCAGCAGCAAACCGAAAAGGGGCAGGACCTACGAGCAGTACTTC
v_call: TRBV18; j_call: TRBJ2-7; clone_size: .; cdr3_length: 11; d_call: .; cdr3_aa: CASSGSYEQYF; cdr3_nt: TGTGCCAGCTCCGGTTCCTACGAGCAGTACTTC
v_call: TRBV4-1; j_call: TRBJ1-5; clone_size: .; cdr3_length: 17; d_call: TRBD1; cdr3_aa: CASSPRDRDYSNQPQHF; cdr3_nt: TGCGCCAGCAGCCCTAGGGACAGAGATTATAGCAATCAGCCCCAGCATTTT
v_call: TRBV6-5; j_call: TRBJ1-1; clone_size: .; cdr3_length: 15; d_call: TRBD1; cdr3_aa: CASSRDRPSNTEAFF; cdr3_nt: TGTGCCAGCAGTCGGGACAGGCCGAGCAACACTGAAGCTTTCTTT
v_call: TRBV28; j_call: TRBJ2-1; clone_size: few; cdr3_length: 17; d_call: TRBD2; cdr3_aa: CASSSPSTSGSRNEQFF; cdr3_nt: TGTGCCAGCAGCTCCCCCTCGACTAGCGGGAGTAGGAATGAGCAGTTCTTC
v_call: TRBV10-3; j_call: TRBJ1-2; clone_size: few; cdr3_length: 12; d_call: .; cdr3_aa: CAISDDIYGYTF; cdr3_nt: TGTGCCATCAGTGACGACATCTATGGCTACACCTTC
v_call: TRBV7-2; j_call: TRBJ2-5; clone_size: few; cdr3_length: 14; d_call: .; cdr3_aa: CASSSTGRSLAQYF; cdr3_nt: TGTGCCAGCAGTTCTACGGGGAGGTCCTTGGCCCAGTACTTC
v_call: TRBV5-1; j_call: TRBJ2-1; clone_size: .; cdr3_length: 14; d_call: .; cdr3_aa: CASSRTGIASEQFF; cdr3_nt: TGCGCCAGCAGCCGTACGGGAATAGCGTCTGAGCAGTTCTTC
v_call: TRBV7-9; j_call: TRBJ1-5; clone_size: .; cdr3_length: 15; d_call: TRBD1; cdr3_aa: CASSLEGQGNQPQHF; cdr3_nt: TGTGCCAGCAGCTTAGAAGGACAGGGCAATCAGCCCCAGCATTTT
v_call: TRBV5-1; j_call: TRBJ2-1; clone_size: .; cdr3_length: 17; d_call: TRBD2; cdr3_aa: CASSRTSGDRAYNEQFF; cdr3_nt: TGCGCCAGCAGCAGAACTAGCGGGGATCGCGCCTACAATGAGCAGTTCTTC
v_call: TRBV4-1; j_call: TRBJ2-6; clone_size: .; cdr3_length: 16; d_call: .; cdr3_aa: CASSQVSSSGANVLTF; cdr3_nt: TGCGCCAGCAGCCAAGTTTCGAGCTCTGGGGCCAACGTCCTGACTTTC
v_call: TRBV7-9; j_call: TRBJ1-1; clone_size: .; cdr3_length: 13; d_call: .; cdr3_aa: CASSFSGDTEAFF; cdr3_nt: TGTGCCAGCAGCTTTTCAGGGGACACTGAAGCTTTCTTT
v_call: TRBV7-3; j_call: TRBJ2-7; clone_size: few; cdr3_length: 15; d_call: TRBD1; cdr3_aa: CASSSTAGQGGEQYF; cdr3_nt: TGTGCCAGCAGCTCCACAGCGGGACAGGGTGGAGAGCAGTACTTC
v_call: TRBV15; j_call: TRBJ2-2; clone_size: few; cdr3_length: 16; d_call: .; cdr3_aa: CATSRVRTTNTGELFF; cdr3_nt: TGTGCCACCAGCAGAGTGAGGACAACGAACACCGGGGAGCTGTTTTTT
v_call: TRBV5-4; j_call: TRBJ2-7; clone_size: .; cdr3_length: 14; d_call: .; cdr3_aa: CASSSQTGSYEQYF; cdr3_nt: TGTGCCAGCAGCTCTCAGACAGGATCCTACGAGCAGTACTTC
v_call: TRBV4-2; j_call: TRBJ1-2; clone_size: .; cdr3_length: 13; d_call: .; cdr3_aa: CASSGRDSYGYTF; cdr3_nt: TGTGCCAGCAGCGGGCGGGACTCCTATGGCTACACCTTC
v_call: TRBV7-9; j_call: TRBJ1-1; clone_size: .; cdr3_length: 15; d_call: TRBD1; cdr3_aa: CASSLAYKRGHEAFF; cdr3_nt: TGTGCCAGCAGCTTAGCTTACAAAAGGGGGCATGAAGCTTTCTTT
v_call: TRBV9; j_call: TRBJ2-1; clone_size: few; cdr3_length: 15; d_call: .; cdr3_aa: CASGFDGSSYNEQFF; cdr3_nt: TGTGCCAGCGGTTTTGACGGGAGCTCCTACAATGAGCAGTTCTTC
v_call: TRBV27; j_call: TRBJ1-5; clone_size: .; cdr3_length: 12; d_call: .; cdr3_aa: CASSFLNQPQHF; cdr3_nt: TGTGCCAGCAGTTTCTTAAATCAGCCCCAGCATTTT
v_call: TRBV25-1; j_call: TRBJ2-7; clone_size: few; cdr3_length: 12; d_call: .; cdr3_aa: CASREDSYEQYF; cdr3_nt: TGTGCCAGCAGGGAAGACAGCTACGAGCAGTACTTC
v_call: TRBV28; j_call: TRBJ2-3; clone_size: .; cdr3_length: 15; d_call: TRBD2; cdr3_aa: CASSLAGESTDTQYF; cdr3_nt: TGTGCCAGCAGCCTAGCGGGAGAATCGACAGATACGCAGTATTTT
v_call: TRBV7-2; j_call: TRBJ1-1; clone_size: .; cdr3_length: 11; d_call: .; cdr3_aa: CASSLAVEAFF; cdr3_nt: TGTGCCAGCAGCTTAGCGGTGGAAGCTTTCTTT
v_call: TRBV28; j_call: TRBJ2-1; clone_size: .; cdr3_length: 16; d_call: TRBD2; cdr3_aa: CASSSPGTSDYNEQFF; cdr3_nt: TGTGCCAGCAGTTCCCCCGGGACTAGCGACTACAATGAGCAGTTCTTC
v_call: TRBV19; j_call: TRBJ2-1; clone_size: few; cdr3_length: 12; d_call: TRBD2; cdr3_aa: CASSHPGLAPFF; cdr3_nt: TGTGCCAGTAGTCACCCGGGACTAGCGCCGTTCTTC
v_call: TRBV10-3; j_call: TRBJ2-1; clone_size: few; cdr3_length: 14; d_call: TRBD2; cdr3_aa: CAITLLTSAIEQFF; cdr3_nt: TGTGCCATCACTCTACTTACTAGCGCGATTGAGCAGTTCTTC
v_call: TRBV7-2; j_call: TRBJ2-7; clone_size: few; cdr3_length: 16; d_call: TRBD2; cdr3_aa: CASSLGAGGPRYEQYF; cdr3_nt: TGTGCCAGCAGCTTAGGAGCGGGGGGGCCAAGGTACGAGCAGTACTTC
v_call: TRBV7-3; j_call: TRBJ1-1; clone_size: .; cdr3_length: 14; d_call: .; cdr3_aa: CASSTTGGGTEAFF; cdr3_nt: TGTGCCAGCAGCACTACGGGAGGTGGCACTGAAGCTTTCTTT
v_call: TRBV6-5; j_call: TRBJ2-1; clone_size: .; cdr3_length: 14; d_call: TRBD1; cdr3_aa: CASSGTGVRNEQFF; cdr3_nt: TGTGCCAGCAGTGGGACAGGGGTTCGGAATGAGCAGTTCTTC
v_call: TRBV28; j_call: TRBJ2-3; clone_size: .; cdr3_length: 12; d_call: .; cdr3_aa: CASKGNTDTQYF; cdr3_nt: TGTGCCAGCAAGGGGAACACAGATACGCAGTATTTT
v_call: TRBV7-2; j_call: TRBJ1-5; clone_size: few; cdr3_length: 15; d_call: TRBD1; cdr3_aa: CASRQDRGHNQPQHF; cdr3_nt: TGTGCCAGCAGGCAGGACAGGGGACACAATCAGCCCCAGCATTTT
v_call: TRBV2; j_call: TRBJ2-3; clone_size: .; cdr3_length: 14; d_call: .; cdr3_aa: CASSRTFVTDTQYF; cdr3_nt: TGTGCCAGCAGCCGGACGTTTGTCACAGATACGCAGTATTTT
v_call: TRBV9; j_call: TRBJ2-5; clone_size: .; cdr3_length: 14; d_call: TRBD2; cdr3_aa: CASTPGLATETQYF; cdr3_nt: TGTGCCAGCACCCCGGGACTAGCGACGGAGACCCAGTACTTC
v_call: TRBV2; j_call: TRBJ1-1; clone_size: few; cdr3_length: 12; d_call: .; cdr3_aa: CASREGYTEAFF; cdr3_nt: TGTGCCAGCAGGGAGGGTTACACTGAAGCTTTCTTT
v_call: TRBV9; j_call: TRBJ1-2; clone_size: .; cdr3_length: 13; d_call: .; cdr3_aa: CASSVVKGYGYTF; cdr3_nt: TGTGCCAGCAGCGTGGTCAAAGGCTATGGCTACACCTTC
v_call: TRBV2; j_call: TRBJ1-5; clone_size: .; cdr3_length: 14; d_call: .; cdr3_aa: CASSEALQHRAQHF; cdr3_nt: TGTGCCAGCAGTGAAGCGCTTCAGCATCGGGCCCAGCATTTT
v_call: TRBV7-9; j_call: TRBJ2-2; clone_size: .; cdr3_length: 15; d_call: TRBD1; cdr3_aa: CASSLAGTGVRELFF; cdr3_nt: TGTGCCAGCAGCTTAGCCGGGACAGGGGTCCGGGAGCTGTTTTTT
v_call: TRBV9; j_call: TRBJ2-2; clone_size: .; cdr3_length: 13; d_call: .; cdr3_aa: CASSPTTTGELFF; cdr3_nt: TGTGCCAGCAGCCCTACTACAACCGGGGAGCTGTTTTTT
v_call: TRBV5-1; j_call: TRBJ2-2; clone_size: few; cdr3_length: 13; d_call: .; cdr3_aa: CASSPPRTGELFF; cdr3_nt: TGCGCCAGCAGCCCGCCGAGGACCGGGGAGCTGTTTTTT